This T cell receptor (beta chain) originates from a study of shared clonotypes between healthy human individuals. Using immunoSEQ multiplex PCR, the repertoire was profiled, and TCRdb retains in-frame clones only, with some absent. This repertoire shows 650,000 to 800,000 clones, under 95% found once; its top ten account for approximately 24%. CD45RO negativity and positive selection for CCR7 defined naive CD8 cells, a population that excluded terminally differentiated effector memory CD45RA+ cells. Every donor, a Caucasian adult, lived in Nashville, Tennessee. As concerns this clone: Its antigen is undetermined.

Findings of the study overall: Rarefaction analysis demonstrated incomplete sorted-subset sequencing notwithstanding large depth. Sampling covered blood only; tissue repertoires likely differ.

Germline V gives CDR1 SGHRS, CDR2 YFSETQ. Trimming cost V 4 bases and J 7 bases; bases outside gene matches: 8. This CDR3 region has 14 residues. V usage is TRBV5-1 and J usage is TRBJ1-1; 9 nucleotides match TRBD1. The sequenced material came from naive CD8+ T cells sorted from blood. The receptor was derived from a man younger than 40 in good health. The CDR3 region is CASSMGQGLIEAFF. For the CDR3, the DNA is TGCGCCAGCAGCATGGGACAGGGCCTAATTGAAGCTTTCTTT.